This note documents a single T cell receptor beta chain sequence. The sample is drawn from a study of T cell changes during pregnancy in multiple sclerosis. Sequencing used immunoSEQ multiplex PCR; TCRdb keeps in-frame clones, though not all of them. Among 84,000 or so clones listed, roughly 93% were seen once. V was clipped by 7 bases and J by 6 bases; unmatched bases: 11. This CDR3 comprises 14 residues. Per the germline V gene, CDR1 is MNHNY and CDR2 is SVGAGI (reference sequence). The sample here was peripheral blood, taken in the third trimester of pregnancy. This receptor was taken from a female donor with multiple sclerosis, enrolled in a pregnancy study. J is TRBJ2-7 and V is TRBV6-6; 8 positions agree with TRBD1. CDR3 loop: CASNTRDRFSEQYF. In nucleotides, the CDR3 is TGTGCCAGCAACACCCGGGACAGGTTTTCCGAGCAGTACTTC.